The source of this TCR beta chain is a study of blood T cell repertoires in COVID-19. Study-wide background: Acute and convalescent COVID-19 specimens originated in the United States, Italy and Spain.

Profiled with immunoSEQ multiplex PCR; TCRdb holds only in-frame clones, not every one. The data show hundreds of thousands of clones, around nine tenths seen once. The clonotype originates from a woman aged 18-29 years who had recovered from COVID-19. The sequencing input was peripheral blood.

CDR3 loop: CAISEGGTGGNTEAFF. In DNA, the CDR3 is TGTGCCATCAGCGAAGGGGGGACAGGGGGCAACACTGAAGCTTTCTTT. The genes are TRBV10-3 and TRBJ1-1; 12 nucleotides align to TRBD1. The germline V gene has CDR1 ENHRY and CDR2 SYGVKD. After removal of 6 bases from V and 2 bases from J, the junction contained 7 bases not matched to a gene. This CDR3 is 16 amino acids long.